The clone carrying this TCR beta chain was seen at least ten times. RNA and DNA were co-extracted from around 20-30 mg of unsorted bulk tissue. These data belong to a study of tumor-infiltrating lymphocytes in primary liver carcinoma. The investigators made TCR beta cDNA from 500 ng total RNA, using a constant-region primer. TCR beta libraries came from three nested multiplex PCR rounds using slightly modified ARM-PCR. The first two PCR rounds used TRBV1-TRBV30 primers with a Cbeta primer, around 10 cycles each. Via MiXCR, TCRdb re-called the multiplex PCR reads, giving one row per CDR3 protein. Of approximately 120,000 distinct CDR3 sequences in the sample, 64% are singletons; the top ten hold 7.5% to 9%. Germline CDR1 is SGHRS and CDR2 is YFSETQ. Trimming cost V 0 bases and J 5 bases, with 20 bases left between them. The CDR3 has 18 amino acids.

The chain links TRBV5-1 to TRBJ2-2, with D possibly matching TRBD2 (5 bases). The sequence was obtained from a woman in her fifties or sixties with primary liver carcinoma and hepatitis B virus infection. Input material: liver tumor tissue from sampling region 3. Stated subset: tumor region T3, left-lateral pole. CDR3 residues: CASSLDPTRITDTGELFF. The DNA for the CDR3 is TGCGCCAGCAGCTTGGATCCAACTAGGATCACAGATACCGGGGAGCTGTTTTTT.